Each of the 4 T cell receptor beta chains below was sequenced from the same sample in a study of cytomegalovirus exposure and HLA in healthy donors. The PCR made use of 60 Vbeta and 13 Jbeta primers. Only in-frame clones appear in the TCRdb table, and some are missing; sequencing was by immunoSEQ multiplex PCR. The sample carries 150,000 to 200,000 clones, about 78% recorded once. Sample: PBMCs. These receptor sequences come from a man between 60 and 70 years old in good health and CMV-seronegative.

The chain is built from TRBV7-9 and TRBJ2-2, with no clear D. Per germline, CDR1 SEHNR and CDR2 FQNEAQ (reference sequence). V dropped 1 base and J dropped 5 bases, with 11 bases sitting between them. CDR3 length: 15 amino acids. The CDR3 reads CASSLGAASTGELFF. The CDR3 DNA is TGTGCCAGCAGCTTAGGGGCCGCGTCGACCGGGGAGCTGTTTTTT.

The J gene is TRBJ2-5, the V gene TRBV6-4, with 12 nucleotides matching TRBD2. Germline V gives CDR1 MRHNA, CDR2 SNTAGT. Trimming removed 4 bases from V and 5 bases from J; junction bases left unmatched: 11. The CDR3 has 17 residues. The CDR3 DNA reads TGTGCCAGCAGTGCATCTAGGACTAGCGGGGACGGTGAGACCCAGTACTTC. This codes for CASSASRTSGDGETQYF.

The CDR3 loop reads CASRPTGTGPRDSTSYEQYF. The DNA of the CDR3 is TGTGCCAGCAGGCCCACCGGGACAGGGCCCCGGGACTCCACCTCCTACGAGCAGTACTTC. The gene calls are TRBV28 and TRBJ2-7, with TRBD1 identical over 9 bases. V shed 6 bases, J shed 0 bases, and the junction held 21 bases outside the gene matches. This CDR3 region has 20 residues. Per the germline V gene, CDR1 is MDHEN and CDR2 is SYDVKM.

This chain connects TRBV19 to TRBJ2-3; TRBD2 aligns across 11 bases. The CDR3 totals 18 residues. V was clipped by 3 bases and J by 1 base; unmatched bases: 9. Germline V lookup: CDR1 LNHDA, CDR2 SQIVND (reference sequence). CDR3 protein: CASSIPTSGTRGTDTQYF. CDR3 sequence (DNA): TGTGCCAGTAGTATCCCGACTAGCGGGACCCGGGGCACAGATACGCAGTATTTT. The full variable domain, with the rest looked up from reference TRBV19 and TRBJ2-3, is DGGITQSPKYLFRKEGQNVTLSCEQNLNHDAMYWYRQDPGQGLRLIYYSQIVNDFQKGDIAEGYSVSREKKESFPLTVTSAQKNPTAFYLCASSIPTSGTRGTDTQYFGPGTRLTVL.